This section outlines one TCR beta chain sequence together with its context. The antigen is unknown. Replicate PCRs run on sorted subsets employed 150 to 250 ng DNA, 25,000 to 35,000 T cell genomes. Methods used by the authors: Quality scores were absent from the junction-only immunoSEQ sequences, so filtering differed. Produced via immunoSEQ multiplex PCR; TCRdb's table is partial and in-frame only. V and J calls and clone size are copied from that table; D and trimming were computed from the DNA. The table lists 560,000 or so clones, about 96% of them singletons. This entry is derived from a study of shared clonotypes between healthy human individuals. Study-level results: Among the subsets, naive ones generally showed larger estimated richness than memory ones.

Looked up from germline, CDR1 is SGHDN and CDR2 is FVKESK. Trimming took off 1 base at V and 8 bases at J, with 11 bases between the two ends. The CDR3 is made up of 13 amino acids. Positively selected for CCR7, the CD45RO-negative cells used as naive CD8 cells excluded terminally differentiated effector memory CD45RA+ cells. This chain connects TRBV14 to TRBJ1-2; unclear D gene. This TCR was sampled from a woman between 25 and 40 years old in good health. Sample: naive CD8+ T cells sorted from blood. This CDR3 reads CASSQGTRHGYTF. The CDR3, as DNA: TGTGCCAGCAGCCAAGGGACGAGGCACGGCTACACCTTC.